One sample yielded the 14 T cell receptor beta chains listed below, sequenced in a study of cytomegalovirus exposure and HLA in healthy donors. Amplification used 60 Vbeta primers and 13 Jbeta primers. Sequenced by immunoSEQ multiplex PCR; TCRdb stores in-frame clones only, minus some. This sample yields roughly 180,000 clones, of which approximately 80% are seen a single time; 1.3% belongs to the top ten. The sequenced material came from PBMCs. The receptor set was obtained from a man aged 30 to 39 in good health and CMV-seronegative.

The chain couples TRBV2 to TRBJ2-4; 9 bases match TRBD2. Germline V gives CDR1 SNHLY, CDR2 FYNNEI. The junction had 12 bases not matched to a gene; V was cut back by 3 bases and J by 0 bases. There are 19 residues in the CDR3. The CDR3 protein is CASSEASGALVIAKNIQYF. The CDR3 DNA follows: TGTGCCAGCAGTGAGGCTAGCGGGGCCCTGGTGATAGCCAAAAACATTCAGTACTTC.

CDR3 amino acids: CATGAGTAYNEQFF. The CDR3 DNA reads as TGTGCCACCGGAGCTGGGACAGCCTACAATGAGCAGTTCTTC. This chain links TRBV15 with TRBJ2-1; 7 nucleotides line up with TRBD1. Germline trimming cut 8 bases from V and 2 bases from J; bases unmatched to any gene: 6. Germline V gene data show CDR1 as LNHNV and CDR2 as YYDKDF (reference sequence). CDR3 length: 14 residues.

The chain uses TRBV28 and TRBJ1-2, with D perhaps TRBD1 (5 bases). Germline V gene sequence: CDR1 MDHEN, CDR2 SYDVKM. With 6 bases removed from V and 2 bases from J, the gap between germline ends came to 16 bases. There are 15 residues in the CDR3. The CDR3 coding sequence is TGTGCCAGCAGAAATCAGGGTGATCGGAACTATGGCTACACCTTC. Its protein product is CASRNQGDRNYGYTF.

The genes are TRBV9 and TRBJ2-1; D unclear. CDR3 size: 14 residues. Trimming stripped 0 bases from V and 2 bases from J, with 6 bases between. The germline V gene has CDR1 SGDLS and CDR2 YYNGEE. Written as DNA, the CDR3 is TGTGCCAGCAGCGTAGGGTACACCTACAATGAGCAGTTCTTC. It codes for CASSVGYTYNEQFF.

The V and J genes are TRBV18 and TRBJ2-5; D possibly corresponds to TRBD2 (5 bases). The J call may be mistaken, given a closer DNA end match to TRBJ2-7. The CDR3 spans 14 residues. Per germline, CDR1 KGHSH and CDR2 LQKENI. The chain's CDR3 is CASSPEGKTGEQYF. Here the CDR3 DNA reads TGTGCCAGCTCCCCCGAGGGAAAGACCGGCGAGCAGTACTTC.

The CDR3 spells CASSWAQGNGYTF. The CDR3 DNA sequence: TGTGCCAGCAGCTGGGCACAGGGAAATGGCTACACCTTC. The V and J genes are TRBV11-2 and TRBJ1-2, with D possibly matching TRBD1 (6 bases). The CDR3 has 13 residues. Trimming shortened V by 4 bases and J by 6 bases, and 12 bases separated the two germline ends. Germline assignment: CDR1 SGHAT and CDR2 FQNNGV.

This clone was observed a handful of times. This sequence joins TRBV4-2 and TRBJ1-4; the D gene is possibly TRBD1 (6 bases). From germline, CDR1 is LGHNA and CDR2 YNFKEQ. Deletions cut 0 bases from V and 0 bases from J, with 23 bases between. This CDR3 contains 21 residues. For the CDR3, the DNA is TGTGCCAGCAGCCAAGATATCCTTGGAAAGCGGGACACACCAACTAATGAAAAACTGTTTTTT. Translating it yields CASSQDILGKRDTPTNEKLFF.

This chain joins TRBV7-9 and TRBJ1-5; no clear D gene. CDR3 length: 15 amino acids. The V gene's germline CDR1 is SEHNR and CDR2 FQNEAQ (reference sequence). V lost 1 base and J lost 7, with 14 bases in between. The CDR3 region has the DNA TGTGCCAGCAGCTTAGTCGGTACCGGTGAACAGCCCCAGCATTTT. The encoded protein is CASSLVGTGEQPQHF.

The chain recombines TRBV15 with TRBJ1-4; TRBD1 is a possible D gene (5 bases). V was clipped by 3 bases and J by 0 bases, with 8 bases between them. Germline-derived CDR1 and CDR2 are LNHNV and YYDKDF (reference sequence). The CDR3 is 15 residues long. CDR3 in DNA: TGTGCCACCAGCAGGACAGCTGCAACTAATGAAAAACTGTTTTTT. Translating gives CATSRTAATNEKLFF.

J is TRBJ2-3 and V is TRBV5-1, with TRBD2 matching 13 bases. Per germline, CDR1 SGHRS and CDR2 YFSETQ. The CDR3 is made up of 17 amino acids. The J segment lost 0 bases and the V segment lost 2 bases, leaving 3 bases of the junction unmatched. The CDR3 DNA reads TGCGCCAGCAGCTTTACTAGCGGGGGGGCTAGCACAGATACGCAGTATTTT. It encodes CASSFTSGGASTDTQYF.

The chain recombines TRBV28 with TRBJ2-2; D possibly corresponds to TRBD2 (6 bases). The ends were cut back, 7 bases at V and 5 bases at J, with 11 bases in the middle. The germline gives CDR1 MDHEN, CDR2 SYDVKM. This CDR3 region has 13 residues. CDR3 in DNA: TGTGCCAGCACTGCGGGATGGACCGGGGAGCTGTTTTTT. Protein product: CASTAGWTGELFF.

The rearrangement uses TRBV7-9 and TRBJ2-3; D unclear. The CDR3 is made up of 12 amino acids. V was pared by 6 bases and J by 4 bases, with 8 bases between. From germline, CDR1 is SEHNR and CDR2 FQNEAQ (reference sequence). The CDR3 DNA reads as TGTGCCAGCAGTGGCCCCGCAGATACGCAGTATTTT. Translating gives CASSGPADTQYF. The full variable domain, its missing parts supplied by reference TRBV7-9 and TRBJ2-3, is DTGVSQNPRHKITKRGQNVTFRCDPISEHNRLYWYRQTLGQGPEFLTYFQNEAQLEKSRLLSDRFSAERPKGSFSTLEIQRTEQGDSAMYLCASSGPADTQYFGPGTRLTVL.

This chain connects TRBV6-5 to TRBJ1-1; D call uncertain. This CDR3 has 14 residues. From germline, CDR1 is MNHEY and CDR2 SVGAGI. Deletions cut 0 bases from V and 6 bases from J, with 11 bases between. The CDR3 DNA follows: TGTGCCAGCAGTTACTCGGGCCTGGATGCTGAAGCTTTCTTT. The encoded protein is CASSYSGLDAEAFF.

This clone has only a few counts. The V call is TRBV4-1, the J call TRBJ1-3; 8 bases fit TRBD1. V was clipped by 0 bases and J by 4 bases; unmatched bases: 8. The CDR3 is 17 amino acids. CDR1 and CDR2 (germline): MGHRA, YSYEKL. The CDR3 DNA reads TGCGCCAGCAGCCAAGATAGCCCCGACAGGGGAGGAAACACCATATATTTT. Translation gives CASSQDSPDRGGNTIYF.